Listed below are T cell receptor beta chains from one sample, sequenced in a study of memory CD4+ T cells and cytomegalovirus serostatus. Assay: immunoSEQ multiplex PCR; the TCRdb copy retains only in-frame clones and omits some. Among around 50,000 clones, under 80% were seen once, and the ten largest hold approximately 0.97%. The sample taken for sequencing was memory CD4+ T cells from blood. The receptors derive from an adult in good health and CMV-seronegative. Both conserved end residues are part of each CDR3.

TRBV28	CASSLLIPGGPGDYGYTF
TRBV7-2	CASSPRTGGQPQHF
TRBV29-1	CSVLLNTEAFF
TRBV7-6	CASSLGLAGGPSSYNEQFF
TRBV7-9	CASSLVGGNQPQHF
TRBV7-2	CASSTRPGTVSYEQYF
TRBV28	CASRPGTVNSPLHF
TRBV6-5	CAIADRPNEKLFF
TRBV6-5	CASSYRIGGIGYTF
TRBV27	CASSLLGSQLGPQHF
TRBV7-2	CATSLKGLSHDSGANVLTF
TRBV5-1	CASSLDGIGVDEQYF
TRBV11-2	CASSSLRDRGTEAFF
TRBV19	CASSMRQGASNQPQHF
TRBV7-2	CASSPWAGREKLFF